This paragraph covers one T cell receptor (beta chain) sequence. Sequencing was performed with immunoSEQ multiplex PCR; in TCRdb, only in-frame clones are kept and a portion is missing. The repertoire consists of 13,000 to 15,000 clones, with 90% to 95% occurring once and the leading ten covering approximately 6.2%. Documented time point: newly diagnosed, previously untreated cHL patient sample. Thawed PBMCs supplied CD8+ T cells via magnetic negative selection. These data come from a study of PD-1 blockade in classical Hodgkin lymphoma. This sequence was found in a human donor with classical Hodgkin lymphoma. Material for sequencing was CD8+ T cells from blood.

CDR3 sequence: CASSEIPGQGALYNEQFF. In nucleotides, the CDR3 is TGCGCCAGCAGTGAGATCCCGGGACAGGGGGCTCTCTACAATGAGCAGTTCTTC. This chain connects TRBV10-2 to TRBJ2-1; 12 positions match TRBD1. CDR1 and CDR2 from the germline V gene are WSHSY and SAAADI. CDR3 length: 18 residues. V gave up 2 bases and J gave up 3 bases; unmatched junction bases: 8.